This T cell receptor beta chain was profiled in a study of cytomegalovirus exposure and HLA in healthy donors. In the PCR, 60 Vbeta and 13 Jbeta primers were used. Assay: immunoSEQ multiplex PCR; the TCRdb copy retains only in-frame clones and omits some. The table has about 160,000 clones, 70% to 80% seen once. The source is a man between 25 and 39 years old in good health and CMV-seronegative. Material: PBMCs.

CDR3 protein: CASSLSGSGSSYEQYF. The CDR3 region has the DNA TGTGCCAGCAGCTTAAGCGGTAGCGGGAGCTCCTACGAGCAGTACTTC. J is TRBJ2-7 and V is TRBV7-3; 9 bases fit TRBD2. The V gene's germline CDR1 is SGHTA and CDR2 FQGTGA. CDR3 length equals 16 residues. Trimming at V came to 1 base and at J to 0 bases, leaving 4 bases not matched to a gene.